The clone carrying this T cell receptor (beta chain) was detected only a few times. Its antigen is still unknown. A second PCR of 7 to 11 cycles used a sample-barcoded 5' primer and a J-beta primer mix. TCRdb re-called the 5' RACE reads through MiXCR, storing one row per CDR3 protein. Of fewer than 1.5 million distinct CDR3 sequences in the sample, around two fifths are singletons; the top ten hold roughly 7.9%. Germline V gene data show CDR1 as DFQATT and CDR2 as SNEGSKA (reference sequence). The CDR3 is made up of 14 amino acids. V gave up 5 bases and J gave up 4 bases; unmatched junction bases: 7. Staff drew roughly 10 milliliters of peripheral blood from each donor. They isolated at least 7 million PBMCs from each sample. This entry comes from a study of blood T cells in healthy people across ages. Study results and limitations: Both higher diversity and more naive CD4+ cells marked long-lived donors when set against aged donors. Investigators treated diversity estimates from one million T cells as underestimates.

The sequence came from a woman between 18 and 29 years old in good health. The material sequenced was blood. The chain recombines TRBV20-1 with TRBJ2-1, with 8 bases matching TRBD2. The CDR3 DNA is TGCAGTGCTCAGAGGGCGGGGGGATACAATGAGCAGTTCTTC. It codes for CSAQRAGGYNEQFF.